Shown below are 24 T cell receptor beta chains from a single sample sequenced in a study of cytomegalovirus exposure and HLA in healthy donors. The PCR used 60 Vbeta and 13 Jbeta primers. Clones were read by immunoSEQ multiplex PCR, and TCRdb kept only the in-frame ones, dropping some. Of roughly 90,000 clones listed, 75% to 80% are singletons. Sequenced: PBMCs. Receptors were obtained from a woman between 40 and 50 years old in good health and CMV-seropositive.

Here the CDR3 DNA reads TGTGCCAGCAGCCCCCGAGGCGGTAGCTCCTACAATGAGCAGTTCTTC. Protein: CASSPRGGSSYNEQFF. The chain has TRBV7-3 and TRBJ2-1; D uncertain. This CDR3 has 16 amino acids. V lost 5 bases, J lost 0 bases, and 14 bases lay in between. Per germline, CDR1 SGHTA and CDR2 FQGTGA.

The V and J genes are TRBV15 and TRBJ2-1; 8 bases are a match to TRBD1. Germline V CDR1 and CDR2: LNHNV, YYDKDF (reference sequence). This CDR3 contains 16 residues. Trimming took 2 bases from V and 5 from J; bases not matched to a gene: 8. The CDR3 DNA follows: TGTGCCACCAGCAGATTTACCGGGACAGGAGACAATGAGCAGTTCTTC. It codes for CATSRFTGTGDNEQFF. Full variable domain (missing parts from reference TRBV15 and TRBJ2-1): DAMVIQNPRYQVTQFGKPVTLSCSQTLNHNVMYWYQQKSSQAPKLLFHYYDKDFNNEADTPDNFQSRRPNTSFCFLDIRSPGLGDTAMYLCATSRFTGTGDNEQFFGPGTRLTVL.

As DNA, the CDR3 is TGTGCCAGCAGCTTTCAAGGAGCTTATAGCAATCAGCCCCAGCATTTT. Amino acid sequence: CASSFQGAYSNQPQHF. This sequence joins TRBV7-9 and TRBJ1-5; D gene uncertain. V was shortened by 3 bases and J by 0 bases, with 12 bases between the two germline ends. This CDR3 is built from 16 residues. CDR1 and CDR2 from the germline V gene are SEHNR and FQNEAQ (reference sequence).

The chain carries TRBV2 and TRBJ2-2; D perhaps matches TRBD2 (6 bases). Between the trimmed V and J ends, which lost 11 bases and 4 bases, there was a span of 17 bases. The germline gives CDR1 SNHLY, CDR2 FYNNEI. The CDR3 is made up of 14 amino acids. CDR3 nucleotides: TGTGCCGGTAAAAACATCGGGGGCACCGGGGAGCTGTTTTTT. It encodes CAGKNIGGTGELFF.

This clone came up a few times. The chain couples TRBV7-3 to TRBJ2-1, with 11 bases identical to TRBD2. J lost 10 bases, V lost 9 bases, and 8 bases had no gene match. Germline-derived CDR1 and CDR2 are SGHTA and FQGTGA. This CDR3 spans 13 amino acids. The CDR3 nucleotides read TGTGCCAGTCGACTAGCGGGGACAGGGGAGCAGTTCTTC. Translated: CASRLAGTGEQFF.

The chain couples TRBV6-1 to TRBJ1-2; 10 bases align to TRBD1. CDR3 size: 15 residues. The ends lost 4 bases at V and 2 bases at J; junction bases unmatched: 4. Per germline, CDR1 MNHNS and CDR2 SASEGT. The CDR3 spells CASSARTGGNYGYTF. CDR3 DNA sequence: TGTGCCAGCAGTGCGAGGACAGGGGGAAACTATGGCTACACCTTC.

CDR3 in DNA: TGTGCCAGCTGCCTGACGGGGGGTGGAAACACCATATATTTT. Protein product: CASCLTGGGNTIYF. This rearrangement joins TRBV13 to TRBJ1-3, with D possibly being TRBD1 (5 bases). The CDR3 spans 14 residues. The germline V gene encodes CDR1 PRHDT and CDR2 FYEKMQ (reference sequence). V lost 8 bases and J lost 3, with 14 bases in between.

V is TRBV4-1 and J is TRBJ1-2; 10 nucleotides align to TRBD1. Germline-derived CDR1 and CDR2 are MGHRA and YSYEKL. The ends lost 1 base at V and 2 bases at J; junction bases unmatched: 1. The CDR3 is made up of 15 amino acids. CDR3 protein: CASSQGQGANYGYTF. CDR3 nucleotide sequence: TGCGCCAGCAGCCAAGGACAGGGGGCGAACTATGGCTACACCTTC.

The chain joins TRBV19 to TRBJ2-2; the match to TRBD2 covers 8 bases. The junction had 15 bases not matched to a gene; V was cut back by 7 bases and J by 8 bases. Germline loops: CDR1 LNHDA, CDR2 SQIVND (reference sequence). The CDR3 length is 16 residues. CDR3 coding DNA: TGTGCCAGTAAGCGGGGAGCGGGAGAGTACTTAGGGGAGCTGTTTTTT. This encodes CASKRGAGEYLGELFF.

The CDR3 DNA sequence: TGTGCCAGCAGGGCCGGGACAGGGTTCGGCGGGGTGGAGACCCAGTACTTC. It specifies CASRAGTGFGGVETQYF. This chain uses TRBV5-4 with TRBJ2-5; 9 nucleotides match TRBD1. The CDR3 spans 17 residues. Germline V CDR1 and CDR2: SGHNT, YYREEE (reference sequence). The junction had 16 bases not matched to a gene; V was cut back by 5 bases and J by 5 bases.

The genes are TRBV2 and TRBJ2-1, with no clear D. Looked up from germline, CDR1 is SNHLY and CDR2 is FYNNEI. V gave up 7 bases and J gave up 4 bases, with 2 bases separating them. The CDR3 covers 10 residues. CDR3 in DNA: TGTGCCAGCACGTACAATGAGCAGTTCTTC. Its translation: CASTYNEQFF.

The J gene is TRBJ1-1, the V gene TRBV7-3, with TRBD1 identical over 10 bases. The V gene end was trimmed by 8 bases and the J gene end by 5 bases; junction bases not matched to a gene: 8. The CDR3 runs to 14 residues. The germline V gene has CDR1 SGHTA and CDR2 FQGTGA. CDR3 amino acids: CASAETGGGTEAFF. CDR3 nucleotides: TGTGCCAGCGCCGAGACAGGGGGCGGGACTGAAGCTTTCTTT.

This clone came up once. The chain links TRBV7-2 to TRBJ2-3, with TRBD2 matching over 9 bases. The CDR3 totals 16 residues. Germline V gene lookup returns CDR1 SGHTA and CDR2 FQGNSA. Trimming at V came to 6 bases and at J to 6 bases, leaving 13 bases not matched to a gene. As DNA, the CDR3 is TGTGCCAGCAGTCGGCGGGAGGGCCAATCTTCCGATACGCAGTATTTT. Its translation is CASSRREGQSSDTQYF.

The CDR3: CASSLGSSYGRDYGYTF. CDR3 nucleotides: TGTGCCAGCAGCTTGGGGTCGTCGTACGGGAGGGACTATGGCTACACCTTC. This chain links TRBV5-6 with TRBJ1-2; D ambiguous. Trimming removed 0 bases from V and 3 bases from J, with 18 bases in between. Looked up from germline, CDR1 is SGHDT and CDR2 is YYEEEE. The CDR3 is made up of 17 amino acids.

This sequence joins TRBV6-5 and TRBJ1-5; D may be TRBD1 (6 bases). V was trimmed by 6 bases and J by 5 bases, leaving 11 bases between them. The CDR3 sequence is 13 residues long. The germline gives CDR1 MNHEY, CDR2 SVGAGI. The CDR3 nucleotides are TGTGCCAGCAGAGACAGGCCTGATCAGCCCCAGCATTTT. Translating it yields CASRDRPDQPQHF.

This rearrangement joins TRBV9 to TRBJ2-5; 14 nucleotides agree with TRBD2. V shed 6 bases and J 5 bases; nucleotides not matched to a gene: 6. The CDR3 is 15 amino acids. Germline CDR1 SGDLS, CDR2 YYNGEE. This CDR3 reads CASTGTSGSWETQYF. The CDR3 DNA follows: TGTGCCAGCACCGGGACTAGCGGGAGTTGGGAGACCCAGTACTTC.

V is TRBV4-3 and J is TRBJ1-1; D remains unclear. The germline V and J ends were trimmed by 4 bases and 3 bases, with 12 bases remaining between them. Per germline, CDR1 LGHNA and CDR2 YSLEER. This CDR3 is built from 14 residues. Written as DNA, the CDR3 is TGCGCCAGCAGCCGAGACACCCGGGACACTGAAGCTTTCTTT. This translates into CASSRDTRDTEAFF.

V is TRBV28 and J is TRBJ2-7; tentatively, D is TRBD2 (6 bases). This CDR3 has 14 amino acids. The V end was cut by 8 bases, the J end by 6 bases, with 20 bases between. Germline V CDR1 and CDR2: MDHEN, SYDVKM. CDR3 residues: CASRPGTDYGEQYF. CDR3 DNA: TGTGCCAGCCGTCCCGGGACTGACTATGGCGAGCAGTACTTC.

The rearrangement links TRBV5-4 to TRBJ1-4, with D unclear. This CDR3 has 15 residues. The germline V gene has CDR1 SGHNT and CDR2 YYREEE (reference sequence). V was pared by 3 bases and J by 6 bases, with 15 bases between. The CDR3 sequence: CASSSEPKGDEKLFF. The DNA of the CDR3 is TGTGCCAGCAGCTCAGAACCCAAGGGAGATGAAAAACTGTTTTTT.

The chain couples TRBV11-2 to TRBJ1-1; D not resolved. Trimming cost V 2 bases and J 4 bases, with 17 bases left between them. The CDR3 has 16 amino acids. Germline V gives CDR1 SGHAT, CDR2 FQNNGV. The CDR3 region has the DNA TGTGCCAGCAGCTTAACCCAGAGGGCATGGGGCACTGAAGCTTTCTTT. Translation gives CASSLTQRAWGTEAFF.

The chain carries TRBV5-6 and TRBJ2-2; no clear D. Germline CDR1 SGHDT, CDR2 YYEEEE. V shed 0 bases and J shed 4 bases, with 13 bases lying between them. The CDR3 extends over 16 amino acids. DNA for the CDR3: TGTGCCAGCAGCTTGGCCCAGGTACTCAGCACCGGGGAGCTGTTTTTT. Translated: CASSLAQVLSTGELFF. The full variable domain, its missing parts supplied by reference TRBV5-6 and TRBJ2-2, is DAGVTQSPTHLIKTRGQQVTLRCSPKSGHDTVSWYQQALGQGPQFIFQYYEEEERQRGNFPDRFSGHQFPNYSSELNVNALLLGDSALYLCASSLAQVLSTGELFFGEGSRLTVL.

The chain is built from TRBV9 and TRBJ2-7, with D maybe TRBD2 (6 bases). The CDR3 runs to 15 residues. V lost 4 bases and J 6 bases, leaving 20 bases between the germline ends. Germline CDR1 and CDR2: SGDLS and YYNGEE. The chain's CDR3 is CASSRYGDGGIEQYF. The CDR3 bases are TGTGCCAGCAGCCGATATGGGGACGGAGGGATCGAGCAGTACTTC.

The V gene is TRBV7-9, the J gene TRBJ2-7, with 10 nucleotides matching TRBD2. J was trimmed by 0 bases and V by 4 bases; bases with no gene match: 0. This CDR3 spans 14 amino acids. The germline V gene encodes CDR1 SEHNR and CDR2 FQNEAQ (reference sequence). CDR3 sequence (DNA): TGTGCCAGCAGCTCTAGCGGGAGCTCCTACGAGCAGTACTTC. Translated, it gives CASSSSGSSYEQYF.

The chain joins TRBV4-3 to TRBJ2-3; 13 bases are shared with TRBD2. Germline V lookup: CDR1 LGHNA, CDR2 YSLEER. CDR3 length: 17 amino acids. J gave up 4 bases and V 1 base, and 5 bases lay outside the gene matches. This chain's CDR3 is CASSQGTSGSGADTQYF. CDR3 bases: TGCGCCAGCAGCCAAGGGACTAGCGGGAGCGGCGCAGATACGCAGTATTTT.